The clone carrying this T cell receptor beta chain showed up just a few times. Its specificity is unknown. These data come from a study of blood T cells in healthy people across ages. Primed by a sample-barcoded 5' primer and a J-beta primer mix, a second PCR proceeded for 7 to 11 cycles. A 12-random-nucleotide template-switch adaptor tagged each cDNA molecule. TCRdb ran MiXCR on the 5' RACE reads and lists one entry per CDR3 protein. This sample has about 2 million distinct CDR3 sequences, with around half found just once. Donors were healthy Caucasian individuals from Russia aged about 6 to 90. There were at least 5.5 micrograms of total RNA extracted from every sample. Study-wide findings and caveats: Changes in expanded clonotypes were possibly confounded, as the CMV status of donors was unknown.

Input material: blood. The receptor was derived from a woman in her forties in good health.

The CDR3 sequence is CSVQMNYGYTF. CDR3 sequence (DNA): TGCAGCGTTCAGATGAACTATGGCTACACCTTC. The rearrangement links TRBV29-1 to TRBJ1-2; D ambiguous. Trimming took 5 bases from V and 2 from J, leaving 6 bases between them. This CDR3 is 11 amino acids long. CDR1 is SQVTM and CDR2 is ANQGSEA in the germline V gene.